The sequence of this TCR beta chain was determined in a study of blood T cell repertoires in COVID-19. Donors were grouped by their self-reported clinical history. Method: immunoSEQ multiplex PCR; TCRdb's copy keeps in-frame clones and lacks some. The sample has roughly 240,000 clones, 90% seen once. The TCR was taken from a man aged 45 to 65 who had been exposed to COVID-19. Input material: PBMCs or T cells enriched from blood (not recorded which).

The CDR3 nucleotides read TGTGCCAGCAGTCCTGGTGGGGGGATTGGGACTGAAGCTTTCTTT. Protein sequence: CASSPGGGIGTEAFF. The chain is built from TRBV28 and TRBJ1-1, with D maybe TRBD1 (5 bases). The CDR3 is 15 residues long. Germline CDR1 MDHEN, CDR2 SYDVKM. Trimming shortened V by 5 bases and J by 5 bases, and 18 bases separated the two germline ends.